The rows below give T cell receptor beta chains drawn from one sample of a study of radiotherapy plus CTLA-4 blockade in lung cancer. Using immunoSEQ multiplex PCR, the repertoire was profiled, and TCRdb retains in-frame clones only, with some absent. This sample yields approximately 100,000 clones, of which 85% are seen a single time; roughly 2.5% belongs to the top ten. Source: peripheral blood, taken from a patient treated with radiotherapy plus ipilimumab. Receptor source: a human donor with non-small cell lung cancer that progressed on radiotherapy plus ipilimumab. Some clones in this sample may be carry-over from other donors' samples. The CDR3 runs from the conserved cysteine through the conserved F or W. The D gene is left open where the match is weak. Clone size is given for some rows only: seen once, a few or many times, or a class if the clone is expanded.

clone_size d_call cdr3_length j_call v_call cdr3_aa cdr3_nt
- - 16 TRBJ2-2 TRBV25-1 CASSEWAGRNTGELFF TGTGCCAGCAGTGAATGGGCGGGGAGAAACACCGGGGAGCTGTTTTTT
- - 16 TRBJ2-5 TRBV5-1 CASSPPTGLRGETQYF TGCGCCAGCAGCCCTCCCACGGGGTTGCGGGGAGAGACCCAGTACTTC
few - 13 TRBJ2-1 TRBV5-6 CASSLAWQGEQFF TGTGCCAGCAGCTTGGCCTGGCAGGGTGAGCAGTTCTTC
- - 14 TRBJ1-5 TRBV6-1 CASSVGPINQPQHF TGTGCCAGCAGCGTAGGACCGATCAATCAGCCCCAGCATTTT
- - 16 TRBJ2-3 TRBV18 CASSPDLTASTDTQYF TGTGCCAGCTCACCTGATTTGACAGCGAGCACAGATACGCAGTATTTT
few TRBD1 16 TRBJ2-1 TRBV12-5 CASGFSLGQGGNEQFF TGTGCTAGTGGTTTCTCCCTGGGACAGGGGGGTAATGAGCAGTTCTTC
- TRBD1 13 TRBJ1-1 TRBV7-2 CASSADRITEAFF TGTGCCAGCAGCGCGGACAGGATAACTGAAGCTTTCTTT
- TRBD2 16 TRBJ2-7 TRBV19 CASSIGGSGGYYEQYF TGTGCCAGTAGTATAGGCGGTAGCGGGGGGTACTACGAGCAGTACTTC
- - 12 TRBJ1-1 TRBV25-1 CAARLGNTEAFF TGTGCTGCGCGTCTAGGTAACACTGAAGCTTTCTTT
- - 16 TRBJ2-1 TRBV5-1 CASSLGNWILYNEQFF TGCGCCAGCAGCTTGGGTAACTGGATTCTCTACAATGAGCAGTTCTTC
once TRBD1 15 TRBJ1-6 TRBV19 CASGPPGQGRSPLHF TGTGCCAGTGGTCCACCGGGACAGGGAAGGTCACCCCTCCACTTT
- TRBD1 14 TRBJ1-1 TRBV5-5 CASSLWDRGTEAFF TGTGCCAGCAGCTTGTGGGACAGGGGCACTGAAGCTTTCTTT
- - 11 TRBJ1-1 TRBV29-1 CSGSLDTEAFF TGCAGCGGAAGCCTGGACACTGAAGCTTTCTTT
- TRBD1 14 TRBJ1-2 TRBV5-6 CASSSEGASYGYTF TGTGCCAGCAGCTCCGAGGGGGCGAGCTATGGCTACACCTTC
- - 15 TRBJ2-7 TRBV6-5 CASSYSRVAAYEQYF TGTGCCAGCAGTTACTCGAGAGTAGCGGCCTACGAGCAGTACTTC
- TRBD1 17 TRBJ2-7 TRBV27 CASSYTPGRGWIYEQYF TGTGCCAGCAGCTACACACCCGGCAGGGGGTGGATCTACGAGCAGTACTTC
- TRBD1 13 TRBJ2-7 TRBV2 CASTNGQGAEQYF TGTGCCAGCACCAACGGACAGGGGGCCGAGCAGTACTTC
- - 14 TRBJ1-3 TRBV11-2 CASSLRLSGNTIYF TGTGCCAGCAGCTTACGGCTCTCTGGAAACACCATATATTTT
few TRBD1 16 TRBJ1-5 TRBV18 CASSPNTGTGYQPQHF TGTGCCAGCTCACCAAACACCGGGACAGGGTATCAGCCCCAGCATTTT